This TCR beta chain was sequenced during a study of a mutant IDH1 vaccine in newly diagnosed glioma. About the study: The patients received vaccinations eight times, in weeks 1, 3, 5, 7, 11, 15, 19 and 23. Initiation of the vaccine course occurred 4-6 weeks after radiotherapy alone, or alongside temozolomide cycles. Findings and caveats of the study: Immune responses induced by vaccination arose in about 93% of the patients.

Trimming pared 1 base from V and 6 bases from J, leaving 12 bases between. This CDR3 contains 15 residues. Germline assignment: CDR1 LGHNA and CDR2 YSLEER. Time point defined: week 23, last vaccination. Vaccine doses each comprised 300 ug of mutant IDH1 20-mer peptide, with topical imiquimod. Using immunoSEQ multiplex PCR, the repertoire was profiled, and TCRdb retains in-frame clones only, with some absent. The sample shows tens of thousands of clones, 75% to 85% of them seen only once. Of note for this clone: Its antigen is not known.

The sequence was collected from a man in his forties with glioma. The sequenced sample was PBMCs, obtained from a glioma patient whose treatment included an IDH1 peptide vaccine. This chain connects TRBV4-3 to TRBJ2-2; D unresolved. CDR3 amino acids: CASSQGLLRAGELFF. CDR3 DNA: TGCGCCAGCAGCCAAGGCCTTCTTCGAGCCGGGGAGCTGTTTTTT.